The source of this TCR beta chain is a study of T cells in tuberculosis. Study-wide points: Smaller distances to GMM-specific TCRs suggested their expansion in active tuberculosis. Shorter CDR3-alpha in active tuberculosis partly drove smaller distances.

The repertoire was sequenced with immunoSEQ multiplex PCR; TCRdb's copy has only in-frame clones and lacks some. The sample consists of 25,000 to 35,000 clones, around 94% of them appearing once. Each donor contributed about 100,000 T cells on average, unsorted. The CDR3 has 16 residues. Trimming at V came to 6 bases and at J to 0 bases, leaving 7 bases not matched to a gene. CDR1 is SGHRS and CDR2 is YFSETQ in the germline V gene. About this clone itself: The antigen remains undetermined.

The gene calls are TRBV5-1 and TRBJ1-4, with TRBD1 matching over 8 bases. The sequence came from a donor between 10 and 35 years old with latent tuberculosis or without tuberculosis infection. Input material: PBMCs. CDR3 in amino acids: CASKKDRVPTNEKLFF. CDR3 nucleotide sequence: TGCGCCAGCAAGAAGGACAGGGTCCCAACTAATGAAAAACTGTTTTTT.